This T cell receptor (beta chain) was recorded in a study of Ad26.COV2.S vaccination and SARS-CoV-2 variants (dated by TCRdb to the early 2020s). Turning to the overall study: Vaccine-arm donors were drawn from COV1001, a multicentre, randomized, double-blind, placebo-controlled phase I-IIa trial of Ad26.COV2.S in healthy adults. Ad26.COV2.S was administered intramuscularly at a dose of 5x10^10 or 1x10^11 viral particles, either as one shot or as two shots given 56 days apart. TCRbeta repertoire sequencing served as the tool for gauging how specific and how broad the SARS-CoV-2-reactive T cell receptors were following Ad26.COV2.S vaccination. The TCR-sequenced set comprised approximately 32 samples: some 19 Ad26.COV2.S vaccine recipients, 5 placebo recipients and 8 SARS-CoV-2 convalescent individuals. Trial participants were randomized into five groups of five, in which low-dose or high-dose Ad26.COV2.S was given once or twice, or placebo was given on both occasions. Throughout the experiments and outcome assessment, investigators stayed blinded to trial group allocation.

For this clone: This receptor's antigen is unknown. Base qualities are not provided; no much larger clone lies one nucleotide away.

Summary of the overall study and its limitations: Compared with placebo recipients, Ad26.COV2.S recipients showed higher spike-specific TCR breadth (P = 0.0014). Vaccine and placebo recipients had comparable non-spike TCR breadth, which fits with the vaccine containing only spike. After vaccination, spike-specific CD8+ and CD4+ T cell responses were reported to show substantial breadth. Comparing responses between vaccine doses or regimens was not something the study was powered to do. According to the authors, total T cell responses may have been underestimated by the TCR breadth and depth analyses.

The immunoSEQ Assay was the method used to sequence TCRbeta CDR3 regions. After extraction, genomic DNA underwent amplification by bias-controlled multiplex PCR, followed by high-throughput sequencing. As for how the authors treated the data: Collapsing and filtering of sequences were performed to quantify the absolute abundance of each unique TCRbeta CDR3 region. Usable DNA was measured by amplifying reference genes present in all nucleated cells, and TCRbeta template counts were normalized to that usable DNA to estimate T cell fraction. Repertoire TCRs were annotated as SARS-CoV-2-specific by exact matching of V gene, CDR3 amino acid sequence and J gene to a known reactive TCR set. The reference SARS-CoV-2 TCR set came from MIRA and was filtered for enrichment in COVID-19-positive ImmuneCODE repertoires, removing public or cross-reactive TCRs. Using the MIRA antigens, annotated TCRs were further analysed by specific ORF or by position within an ORF. Depth was the summed frequency of annotated unique rearrangements, while breadth was defined as annotated unique rearrangements over total unique productive rearrangements. Group comparisons of TCR breadth used two-sided Wilcoxon rank-sum tests. TCRdb carries this immuneACCESS record with in-frame sequences only. Its versions omit some clonotypes, under half of them owing to an unresolved V gene in the studies checked, with the rest unexplained. Clone size and the V and J calls come from that table; the DNA yielded D and trimming. The sample table lists around 450,000 clones, 90% of them with a count of one. The ten most abundant clones make up less than 4.5% of the sample.

This specimen's treatment or condition label, per the study, means: about 20 received Ad26.COV2.S at low or high dose, single or two shots; about 5 received placebo; per-sample allocation not given. For vaccine and placebo recipients, repertoires were sequenced using samples collected on day 63 after the first injection. In Cohort 1b, roughly 25 adults aged 18-55 years were enrolled at a single site in Boston, USA, between 29 July and 7 August 2020. Ad26.COV2.S was a replication-incompetent adenovirus type 26 vector expressing a prefusion-stabilized SARS-CoV-2 spike protein from the original Wuhan strain. The sample consisted of peripheral blood, taken in a trial of Ad26.COV2.S vaccine versus placebo. This TCR derives from a person between 18 and 59 years old who received the Ad26.COV2.S COVID-19 vaccine or a placebo.

The bases are TGCGCCAGCAGCTTGGTCTTCGACTCTGGGGCCAACGTCCTGACTTTC. Translated, this is CASSLVFDSGANVLTF. The rearrangement combines TRBV5-1 with TRBJ2-6; no confident D gene assignment can be made. The CDR3 has 16 amino acids, counting the end cysteine and phenylalanine. Here the CDR3 DNA is all that survives: 48 bases in frame from base 1. The germline ends are 7 bases apart after V is trimmed by 0 bases and J by 0 bases. For CDR1 and CDR2, the germline V gene lists SGHRS and YFSETQ.